The entry below gives a single T cell receptor (beta chain) sequence along with its context. Its antigen is undetermined. This CDR3 is built from 11 residues. The V gene's germline CDR1 is SQVTM and CDR2 ANQGSEA. V was clipped by 3 bases and J by 7 bases, with 9 bases between them. The record originates from a study of early T cells in non-severe SARS-CoV-2 infection. In the study overall: Sequencing was performed on bulk RNA from unsorted whole blood, leaving chains unpaired.

General study results and limits: A preference for anti-spike CD8 responses marked VDJdb matching, which missed private and CD4 specificities.

Attachment of unique molecular identifiers was made to individual cDNA molecules. TCRdb processed the 5' RACE reads anew with MiXCR; each CDR3 protein has one entry. This table holds roughly 69,000 distinct CDR3 sequences, 8.8% found once. The material was whole blood, obtained at baseline. The chain uses TRBV29-1 and TRBJ1-1; D possibly corresponds to TRBD1 (5 bases). The origin of this receptor is an adult who was a healthcare worker with PCR-confirmed SARS-CoV-2 infection or an uninfected control (not recorded which). CDR3: CSVEGVVEAFF. The CDR3, as DNA: TGCAGCGTTGAGGGGGTTGTTGAAGCTTTCTTT.